This T cell receptor beta chain was documented in a study of T cells after yellow fever vaccination. Study background: Preparing low-cell-number fractions relied on SMART-Seq v4 Ultra Low Input. Notes on the study in general: Post-booster repertoires again held most primary-vaccination clones (roughly 96% CD4, approximately 90% CD8).

TCRdb reprocessed the 5' RACE reads with MiXCR, giving one entry per CDR3 protein. In the table there are some 54,000 distinct CDR3 sequences, approximately 7% of which are singletons. The sample holds a few counts of this clonotype. Germline assignment: CDR1 SGHTA and CDR2 FQGNSA. The V and J ends lost 4 bases and 4 bases, in that order; junction bases with no gene match: 6. The CDR3 length is 14 residues. V usage is TRBV7-2 and J usage is TRBJ1-1; TRBD1 agrees at 7 bases. This specimen consisted of CD8+ T cells not binding an NS4B(214-222) dextramer, sorted from PBMCs, obtained about 49 days after the first yellow fever vaccination. The sequence was obtained from a man aged 18 to 35 who received the YFV17D yellow fever vaccine. Written as DNA, the CDR3 is TGTGCCAGCAGCTCCCAGGACAGGAGCACTGAAGCTTTCTTT. The encoded protein is CASSSQDRSTEAFF.